Listed below are T cell receptor beta chains from one sample, sequenced in a study of shared clonotypes between healthy human individuals. TCRdb's table, derived via immunoSEQ multiplex PCR, lists solely in-frame clones and lacks some. The sample lists hundreds of thousands of clones, about 95% occurring once. Sequencing input: naive CD8+ T cells sorted from blood. The source of these receptors is a woman younger than 45 in good health. CDR3s include the opening cysteine and the closing phenylalanine or tryptophan. The order of the fields is CDR3 protein, CDR3 DNA, clone size, D gene, CDR3 length, J gene, V gene. A D gene is named only where the DNA matches it firmly. For some rows the clone size is stated as once, few or many, or as a class when expanded; others skip it.

cdr3_aa: CASTLPKGEGTEAFF
cdr3_nt: TGTGCCAGTACCCTGCCAAAGGGAGAAGGCACTGAAGCTTTCTTT
clone_size: -
d_call: -
cdr3_length: 15
j_call: TRBJ1-1
v_call: TRBV19

cdr3_aa: CASSLAGEGNEQFF
cdr3_nt: TGCGCCAGCAGCTTAGCGGGAGAGGGTAATGAGCAGTTCTTC
clone_size: once
d_call: TRBD2
cdr3_length: 14
j_call: TRBJ2-1
v_call: TRBV5-1

cdr3_aa: CASSPRGQGIREQYF
cdr3_nt: TGTGCCAGCAGCCCAAGGGGACAGGGGATTCGTGAGCAGTACTTC
clone_size: -
d_call: TRBD1
cdr3_length: 15
j_call: TRBJ2-7
v_call: TRBV6-1

cdr3_aa: CSGDSPPYEQYF
cdr3_nt: TGCAGCGGGGACAGTCCCCCCTACGAGCAGTACTTC
clone_size: -
d_call: TRBD1
cdr3_length: 12
j_call: TRBJ2-7
v_call: TRBV29-1

cdr3_aa: CASSLAVTILSSYEQYF
cdr3_nt: TGTGCCAGCAGCTTAGCCGTAACCATATTGAGCTCCTACGAGCAGTACTTC
clone_size: -
d_call: -
cdr3_length: 17
j_call: TRBJ2-7
v_call: TRBV7-8

cdr3_aa: CASSLARGLAGDETQYF
cdr3_nt: TGTGCCAGCAGCTTAGCGCGGGGACTAGCGGGAGACGAGACCCAGTACTTC
clone_size: -
d_call: TRBD2
cdr3_length: 17
j_call: TRBJ2-5
v_call: TRBV11-1

cdr3_aa: CASSLSPPGTGAGELFF
cdr3_nt: TGTGCCAGCAGTTTATCCCCACCCGGGACAGGGGCCGGGGAGCTGTTTTTT
clone_size: -
d_call: TRBD1
cdr3_length: 17
j_call: TRBJ2-2
v_call: TRBV27

cdr3_aa: CASSQETGSVYEQYF
cdr3_nt: TGCGCCAGCAGCCAGGAGACAGGGTCGGTTTACGAGCAGTACTTC
clone_size: -
d_call: TRBD1
cdr3_length: 15
j_call: TRBJ2-7
v_call: TRBV5-1

cdr3_aa: CASSFASGTGAYNYGYTF
cdr3_nt: TGTGCCAGCAGCTTCGCCTCTGGGACAGGGGCGTATAACTATGGCTACACCTTC
clone_size: -
d_call: TRBD1
cdr3_length: 18
j_call: TRBJ1-2
v_call: TRBV5-6

cdr3_aa: CAWTSGAVNEKLFF
cdr3_nt: TGTGCCTGGACCTCAGGGGCTGTCAATGAAAAACTGTTTTTT
clone_size: -
d_call: -
cdr3_length: 14
j_call: TRBJ1-4
v_call: TRBV30

cdr3_aa: CASSFRDGYGYTF
cdr3_nt: TGTGCCAGCAGCTTTAGGGACGGCTATGGCTACACCTTC
clone_size: -
d_call: -
cdr3_length: 13
j_call: TRBJ1-2
v_call: TRBV11-1

cdr3_aa: CASSKTGAEQFF
cdr3_nt: TGTGCCAGCAGCAAAACAGGGGCTGAGCAGTTCTTC
clone_size: -
d_call: TRBD1
cdr3_length: 12
j_call: TRBJ2-1
v_call: TRBV11-2

cdr3_aa: CASSRDRAGANVLTF
cdr3_nt: TGTGCCAGCAGCAGGGACAGGGCTGGGGCCAACGTCCTGACTTTC
clone_size: -
d_call: TRBD1
cdr3_length: 15
j_call: TRBJ2-6
v_call: TRBV11-2

cdr3_aa: CASSVGRSMNTEAFF
cdr3_nt: TGTGCCAGCAGCGTCGGACGGTCGATGAACACTGAAGCTTTCTTT
clone_size: -
d_call: -
cdr3_length: 15
j_call: TRBJ1-1
v_call: TRBV9

cdr3_aa: CASSATSGTYNEQFF
cdr3_nt: TGTGCCAGCAGCGCCACTAGCGGGACCTACAATGAGCAGTTCTTC
clone_size: -
d_call: TRBD2
cdr3_length: 15
j_call: TRBJ2-1
v_call: TRBV9

cdr3_aa: CAAQGAGELFF
cdr3_nt: TGTGCCGCACAGGGCGCCGGGGAGCTGTTTTTT
clone_size: -
d_call: -
cdr3_length: 11
j_call: TRBJ2-2
v_call: TRBV10-3

cdr3_aa: CASSLSAGYTF
cdr3_nt: TGTGCCAGCAGCTTGTCGGCTGGCTACACCTTC
clone_size: -
d_call: -
cdr3_length: 11
j_call: TRBJ1-2
v_call: TRBV5-6

cdr3_aa: CASSFIRNTIYF
cdr3_nt: TGTGCCAGCAGTTTCATAAGGAACACCATATATTTT
clone_size: -
d_call: -
cdr3_length: 12
j_call: TRBJ1-3
v_call: TRBV28

cdr3_aa: CASGQGGFTEAFF
cdr3_nt: TGTGCCAGCGGACAGGGGGGCTTTACTGAAGCTTTCTTT
clone_size: -
d_call: TRBD1
cdr3_length: 13
j_call: TRBJ1-1
v_call: TRBV27

cdr3_aa: CASSESPSRVSRVNEQFF
cdr3_nt: TGTGCCAGCAGTGAATCCCCTTCGCGGGTGAGCAGAGTCAATGAGCAGTTCTTC
clone_size: -
d_call: -
cdr3_length: 18
j_call: TRBJ2-1
v_call: TRBV25-1

cdr3_aa: CASSLRQADQPQHF
cdr3_nt: TGTGCCAGCAGTCTCAGACAGGCGGATCAGCCCCAGCATTTT
clone_size: -
d_call: -
cdr3_length: 14
j_call: TRBJ1-5
v_call: TRBV27

cdr3_aa: CASTLGGRPGETQYF
cdr3_nt: TGTGCCAGCACCTTAGGGGGTCGGCCAGGCGAGACCCAGTACTTC
clone_size: -
d_call: -
cdr3_length: 15
j_call: TRBJ2-5
v_call: TRBV27

cdr3_aa: CASSMDRVTDTQYF
cdr3_nt: TGTGCCAGTAGTATGGACAGGGTAACAGATACGCAGTATTTT
clone_size: -
d_call: TRBD1
cdr3_length: 14
j_call: TRBJ2-3
v_call: TRBV19

cdr3_aa: CASSFGQGVNNEQFF
cdr3_nt: TGTGCCAGCAGTTTCGGACAGGGGGTAAACAATGAGCAGTTCTTC
clone_size: -
d_call: TRBD1
cdr3_length: 15
j_call: TRBJ2-1
v_call: TRBV27

cdr3_aa: CASNQQGEETQYF
cdr3_nt: TGTGCCAGCAACCAACAGGGGGAAGAGACCCAGTACTTC
clone_size: -
d_call: TRBD1
cdr3_length: 13
j_call: TRBJ2-5
v_call: TRBV2

cdr3_aa: CAVLSSTSGEQFF
cdr3_nt: TGTGCCGTACTATCTAGTACCTCTGGTGAGCAGTTCTTC
clone_size: -
d_call: -
cdr3_length: 13
j_call: TRBJ2-1
v_call: TRBV2

cdr3_aa: CASSQEGGLAALPNNEQFF
cdr3_nt: TGTGCCAGCAGCCAAGAAGGAGGACTAGCGGCCCTTCCGAACAATGAGCAGTTCTTC
clone_size: -
d_call: TRBD2
cdr3_length: 19
j_call: TRBJ2-1
v_call: TRBV4-2

cdr3_aa: CASTLDPGATAYEQYF
cdr3_nt: TGTGCCAGCACCTTAGACCCGGGCGCTACTGCCTACGAGCAGTACTTC
clone_size: -
d_call: -
cdr3_length: 16
j_call: TRBJ2-7
v_call: TRBV28

cdr3_aa: CASSTDRGVDYGYTF
cdr3_nt: TGTGCCAGCAGCACCGACAGGGGAGTCGACTATGGCTACACCTTC
clone_size: -
d_call: TRBD1
cdr3_length: 15
j_call: TRBJ1-2
v_call: TRBV5-4

cdr3_aa: CASSASRGPSYEQYF
cdr3_nt: TGTGCCAGCAGTGCCTCCAGGGGCCCATCCTACGAGCAGTACTTC
clone_size: -
d_call: -
cdr3_length: 15
j_call: TRBJ2-7
v_call: TRBV6-1

cdr3_aa: CASSDGTSGRFSEQFF
cdr3_nt: TGTGCCAGCAGTGATGGGACTAGCGGGAGGTTTAGTGAGCAGTTCTTC
clone_size: -
d_call: TRBD2
cdr3_length: 16
j_call: TRBJ2-1
v_call: TRBV27

cdr3_aa: CASSITTGIEAFF
cdr3_nt: TGTGCCAGTAGTATCACGACAGGGATTGAAGCTTTCTTT
clone_size: -
d_call: TRBD1
cdr3_length: 13
j_call: TRBJ1-1
v_call: TRBV19

cdr3_aa: CASRGQSSYEQYF
cdr3_nt: TGTGCCAGCAGAGGTCAGAGCTCCTACGAGCAGTACTTC
clone_size: once
d_call: -
cdr3_length: 13
j_call: TRBJ2-7
v_call: TRBV6-5

cdr3_aa: CASSLGLHSYEQYF
cdr3_nt: TGTGCCAGCAGCTTAGGCCTACACTCCTACGAGCAGTACTTC
clone_size: once
d_call: -
cdr3_length: 14
j_call: TRBJ2-7
v_call: TRBV13

cdr3_aa: CATDSDRGNQPQHF
cdr3_nt: TGTGCCACCGACAGCGACCGAGGCAATCAGCCCCAGCATTTT
clone_size: -
d_call: -
cdr3_length: 14
j_call: TRBJ1-5
v_call: TRBV19

cdr3_aa: CSVETDRGGGNTIYF
cdr3_nt: TGCAGCGTTGAAACGGACAGGGGCGGTGGAAACACCATATATTTT
clone_size: -
d_call: TRBD1
cdr3_length: 15
j_call: TRBJ1-3
v_call: TRBV29-1

cdr3_aa: CASSLTGGGNQPQHF
cdr3_nt: TGTGCCAGCAGCCTAACAGGGGGCGGCAATCAGCCCCAGCATTTT
clone_size: -
d_call: TRBD1
cdr3_length: 15
j_call: TRBJ1-5
v_call: TRBV27

cdr3_aa: CASSGQGVEKLFF
cdr3_nt: TGTGCCAGCAGTGGACAGGGGGTCGAAAAACTGTTTTTT
clone_size: -
d_call: TRBD1
cdr3_length: 13
j_call: TRBJ1-4
v_call: TRBV27

cdr3_aa: CASSLVPGNGDEQFF
cdr3_nt: TGTGCCAGCAGTTTGGTGCCGGGGAATGGGGATGAGCAGTTCTTC
clone_size: -
d_call: -
cdr3_length: 15
j_call: TRBJ2-1
v_call: TRBV28

cdr3_aa: CASSLGLAGDETQYF
cdr3_nt: TGTGCCAGCAGCTTAGGTCTAGCGGGAGATGAGACCCAGTACTTC
clone_size: few
d_call: TRBD2
cdr3_length: 15
j_call: TRBJ2-5
v_call: TRBV7-8

cdr3_aa: CASRPGQGPRKTQYF
cdr3_nt: TGTGCCAGCAGGCCGGGACAGGGCCCTAGGAAGACCCAGTACTTC
clone_size: -
d_call: TRBD1
cdr3_length: 15
j_call: TRBJ2-5
v_call: TRBV28

cdr3_aa: CASSLGHSYEQYF
cdr3_nt: TGTGCCAGCAGTTTGGGTCACTCCTACGAGCAGTACTTC
clone_size: -
d_call: -
cdr3_length: 13
j_call: TRBJ2-7
v_call: TRBV27

cdr3_aa: CASNLLGPSSGQQFF
cdr3_nt: TGTGCCAGCAACCTCCTGGGTCCTAGTAGCGGCCAGCAGTTCTTC
clone_size: -
d_call: -
cdr3_length: 15
j_call: TRBJ2-1
v_call: TRBV27

cdr3_aa: CASSEAALASSYEQYF
cdr3_nt: TGTGCCAGCAGTGAAGCGGCACTAGCGTCCTCCTACGAGCAGTACTTC
clone_size: -
d_call: TRBD2
cdr3_length: 16
j_call: TRBJ2-7
v_call: TRBV6-1

cdr3_aa: CSGRGDYGYTF
cdr3_nt: TGCAGCGGTCGAGGGGACTATGGCTACACCTTC
clone_size: once
d_call: -
cdr3_length: 11
j_call: TRBJ1-2
v_call: TRBV29-1

cdr3_aa: CASSQGYYNEQFF
cdr3_nt: TGTGCCAGCAGCCAAGGGTACTACAATGAGCAGTTCTTC
clone_size: -
d_call: -
cdr3_length: 13
j_call: TRBJ2-1
v_call: TRBV14